Below are 11 T cell receptor beta chains sequenced from a single sample in a study of shared clonotypes between healthy human individuals. Data came from immunoSEQ multiplex PCR; TCRdb stores just in-frame clones and leaves some out. The table includes about 2.4 million clones, roughly 93% detected once. The specimen sequenced was naive CD4+ T cells from PBMCs. Noted subset: CD45RA+ positively selected. The receptors originated from a man aged 18 to 30 in good health. Some clones in this sample may be carry-over from other donors' samples.

Concerning this clone itself: Distinct nucleotide sequences in the sample also encode this CDR3. The chain combines TRBV19 with TRBJ2-7, with 8 bases aligning to TRBD2. Germline assignment: CDR1 LNHDA and CDR2 SQIVND (reference sequence). The CDR3 is 15 amino acids. V dropped 5 bases and J dropped 1; count of bases not matched to a gene: 7. The CDR3 here is CASSSLAGGSYEQYF. In nucleotides, the CDR3 is TGTGCCAGTAGTTCCCTAGCGGGCGGTTCCTACGAGCAGTACTTC.

This sequence joins TRBV12-5 and TRBJ2-5; 7 bases align to TRBD2. After removal of 6 bases from V and 6 bases from J, the junction contained 7 bases not matched to a gene. This CDR3 region has 13 residues. Germline loops: CDR1 LGHNT, CDR2 FRNRAP. The CDR3 is CASGRGDMQTQYF. The CDR3 bases are TGTGCTAGTGGACGGGGGGATATGCAGACCCAGTACTTC. The variable domain in full, completed from reference TRBV12-5 and TRBJ2-5, reads DARVTQTPRHKVTEMGQEVTMRCQPILGHNTVFWYRQTMMQGLELLAYFRNRAPLDDSGMPKDRFSAEMPDATLATLKIQPSEPRDSAVYFCASGRGDMQTQYFGPGTRLLVL.

This clone was observed a few times. This sequence joins TRBV7-2 and TRBJ1-5, with unresolved D. The germline CDR1 and CDR2 sequences are SGHTA and FQGNSA. The CDR3 has 13 amino acids. V lost 5 bases and J 6 bases, leaving 11 bases between the germline ends. CDR3 sequence reads: CASSLRRTQPQHF. The CDR3 DNA is TGTGCCAGCAGCCTGCGGAGGACTCAGCCCCAGCATTTT.

V usage is TRBV6-6 and J usage is TRBJ2-3; unclear D gene. The CDR3 totals 14 residues. CDR1 is MNHNY and CDR2 is SVGAGI in the germline V gene (reference sequence). V lost 0 bases to trimming and J lost 2 bases, with 6 bases between them. DNA of the CDR3: TGTGCCAGCAGTTACTCGAGGAACACAGATACGCAGTATTTT. It specifies CASSYSRNTDTQYF.

The V gene is TRBV7-8, the J gene TRBJ1-5; TRBD1 matches at 7 bases. J lost 7 bases, V lost 5 bases, and 5 bases had no gene match. The CDR3 contains 13 residues. Germline V gene lookup returns CDR1 SGHVS and CDR2 FQNEAQ. CDR3 in amino acids: CASSTGQVQPQHF. The CDR3 bases are TGTGCCAGCAGCACAGGACAGGTCCAGCCCCAGCATTTT.

CDR3 loop: CASSSIAGVDNEQFF. DNA of the CDR3: TGCGCCAGCAGCTCTATAGCGGGAGTCGACAATGAGCAGTTCTTC. The chain carries TRBV5-1 and TRBJ2-1, with 9 bases identical to TRBD2. The CDR3 spans 15 residues. J was trimmed by 5 bases and V by 3 bases; bases with no gene match: 6. Germline values: CDR1 SGHRS, CDR2 YFSETQ.

V gene TRBV29-1 combines with J gene TRBJ2-1; 12 bases are shared with TRBD2. Germline CDR1 SQVTM, CDR2 ANQGSEA. Unmatched junction bases numbered 5, after V lost 1 base and J lost 1 base. The CDR3 has 17 residues. The chain's CDR3 is CSVEGGTSGSSYNEQFF. The CDR3 DNA follows: TGCAGCGTTGAAGGCGGGACTAGCGGGTCATCCTACAATGAGCAGTTCTTC.

J is TRBJ2-7 and V is TRBV2; 7 bases are a match to TRBD2. Germline CDR1 SNHLY, CDR2 FYNNEI. V shed 6 bases, J shed 7 bases, and the junction held 15 bases outside the gene matches. The CDR3 has 15 residues. For the CDR3, the DNA is TGTGCCAGCAGCCTGATCGGACTAGAGTTGAGTGAGCAGTACTTC. Translated, it gives CASSLIGLELSEQYF.

This chain joins TRBV28 and TRBJ1-3, with 7 nucleotides matching TRBD1. Germline trimming cut 9 bases from V and 0 bases from J; bases unmatched to any gene: 8. This CDR3 spans 15 amino acids. From germline, CDR1 is MDHEN and CDR2 SYDVKM. The CDR3 region is CASRDSSFSGNTIYF. The CDR3 coding sequence is TGTGCCAGTCGGGACAGTTCCTTCTCTGGAAACACCATATATTTT.

This chain joins TRBV27 and TRBJ2-5; 9 nucleotides line up with TRBD1. Germline CDR1 and CDR2: MNHEY and SMNVEV (reference sequence). The trim removed 5 bases at V and 4 bases at J, leaving 11 bases unmatched. The CDR3 spans 16 residues. The CDR3 region has the DNA TGTGCCAGCAGTCCATTTTCGGGACAGGGATTAGAGACCCAGTACTTC. Its protein is CASSPFSGQGLETQYF.

V gene TRBV19 combines with J gene TRBJ2-1, with D perhaps TRBD1 (5 bases). The V end was cut by 6 bases, the J end by 5 bases, with 23 bases between. Germline V gene data show CDR1 as LNHDA and CDR2 as SQIVND (reference sequence). This CDR3 is 17 amino acids long. DNA for the CDR3: TGTGCCAGTAGCCAAGACGTAGGGGCAAACCTGAACAATGAGCAGTTCTTC. Its protein is CASSQDVGANLNNEQFF.